This passage covers 26 T cell receptor beta chains from one sample sequenced in a study of PD-1 blockade in classical Hodgkin lymphoma. Time point: cycle 4 day 1 (C4D1), after five to seven weeks of nivolumab. Each and every patient relapsed after autologous stem cell transplantation, and patients got differing brentuximab vedotin exposure. Magnetic negative selection was used to purify CD4+ T cells from PBMCs that had been thawed. Only in-frame clones appear in the TCRdb table, and some are missing; sequencing was by immunoSEQ multiplex PCR. The profile covers over 9,000 clones, with over 80% appearing a single time and around 1.5% taken by the ten largest. The sequencing used CD4+ T cells from blood, collected before the fourth cycle of nivolumab. The receptors were sampled from a human donor with classical Hodgkin lymphoma.

Only a few counts were recorded for this clone. The genes are TRBV30 and TRBJ1-1; D remains unclear. Trimming shortened V by 2 bases and J by 3 bases, and 10 bases separated the two germline ends. Germline V gene lookup returns CDR1 GTSNPN and CDR2 SVGIG (reference sequence). The CDR3 contains 13 residues. The CDR3 region has the DNA TGTGCCTGGAGTCTTCAGGACGACACTGAAGCTTTCTTT. This encodes CAWSLQDDTEAFF.

This clone was recorded only once. V and J are TRBV7-2 and TRBJ1-2; 9 bases match TRBD1. The CDR3 is 15 residues long. V was clipped by 4 bases and J by 7 bases; unmatched bases: 10. CDR1 is SGHTA and CDR2 is FQGNSA in the germline V gene. CDR3 bases: TGTGCCAGCAGCTCGTGGCCGGGACAGGGTTCTGGCTACACCTTC. Translation: CASSSWPGQGSGYTF.

This clone was seen a single time. The V and J genes are TRBV18 and TRBJ2-7; D gene unclear. Trimming took off 3 bases at V and 0 bases at J, with 12 bases between the two ends. The V gene's germline CDR1 is KGHSH and CDR2 LQKENI. This CDR3 is built from 15 residues. The CDR3 sequence is CASSPGGKSSYEQYF. The CDR3 DNA is TGTGCCAGCTCACCCGGTGGCAAAAGCTCCTACGAGCAGTACTTC.

The genes are TRBV29-1 and TRBJ2-2, with 16 nucleotides matching TRBD2. The CDR3 runs 16 residues. V was clipped by 6 bases and J by 6 bases; unmatched bases: 7. Germline V CDR1 and CDR2: SQVTM, ANQGSEA. CDR3 in DNA: TGCAGCGTCGGGACTAGCGGGAGGGCTTTCGCCGGGGAGCTGTTTTTT. Its protein is CSVGTSGRAFAGELFF.

The chain uses TRBV5-6 and TRBJ2-1; D not certain. The CDR3 loop spans 12 amino acids. V gave up 3 bases and J gave up 8 bases, with 9 bases separating them. From germline, CDR1 is SGHDT and CDR2 YYEEEE. The CDR3 reads CASSSARDEQFF. CDR3 sequence (DNA): TGTGCCAGCAGCTCCGCACGGGATGAGCAGTTCTTC. Full variable domain (missing parts from reference TRBV5-6 and TRBJ2-1): DAGVTQSPTHLIKTRGQQVTLRCSPKSGHDTVSWYQQALGQGPQFIFQYYEEEERQRGNFPDRFSGHQFPNYSSELNVNALLLGDSALYLCASSSARDEQFFGPGTRLTVL.

This sequence joins TRBV15 and TRBJ2-3, with a possible D match to TRBD2 (6 bases). The CDR3 consists of 15 residues. Germline CDR1 and CDR2: LNHNV and YYDKDF (reference sequence). The ends were cut back, 2 bases at V and 1 base at J, with 10 bases in the middle. CDR3 region: CATSRLSGGTDTQYF. DNA of the CDR3: TGTGCCACCAGCAGACTTAGCGGCGGCACAGATACGCAGTATTTT.

The rearrangement links TRBV18 to TRBJ2-5; tentatively, D is TRBD2 (5 bases). The CDR3 loop spans 14 amino acids. Germline V gives CDR1 KGHSH, CDR2 LQKENI. Between the trimmed V and J ends, which lost 3 bases and 3 bases, there was a span of 11 bases. CDR3: CASSPPHGEETQYF. CDR3 sequence (DNA): TGTGCCAGCTCACCCCCCCACGGGGAAGAGACCCAGTACTTC.

The genes are TRBV7-9 and TRBJ1-4; the D gene is possibly TRBD1 (5 bases). The CDR3 is 14 amino acids. Trimming cost V 5 bases and J 10 bases, with 17 bases left between them. Per germline, CDR1 SEHNR and CDR2 FQNEAQ (reference sequence). CDR3 sequence (DNA): TGTGCCAGCAGCACCCGCACCCATGGGGGAAAACTGTTTTTT. It translates to CASSTRTHGGKLFF. Full variable domain (remainder filled in from reference TRBV7-9 and TRBJ1-4): DTGVSQNPRHKITKRGQNVTFRCDPISEHNRLYWYRQTLGQGPEFLTYFQNEAQLEKSRLLSDRFSAERPKGSFSTLEIQRTEQGDSAMYLCASSTRTHGGKLFFGSGTQLSVL.

This clone has just a few counts. The chain links TRBV5-4 to TRBJ1-1, with 8 bases identical to TRBD1. Trimming took 5 bases from V and 1 from J; bases not matched to a gene: 4. Germline-derived CDR1 and CDR2 are SGHNT and YYREEE (reference sequence). This CDR3 is built from 14 residues. The CDR3 DNA follows: TGTGCCAGCAGGCCGGGACAGGCGAACACTGAAGCTTTCTTT. It codes for CASRPGQANTEAFF.

This clone was found a few times. The rearrangement joins TRBV29-1 to TRBJ2-2; D is undetermined. The germline V gene encodes CDR1 SQVTM and CDR2 ANQGSEA. This CDR3 has 12 amino acids. V gave up 3 bases and J gave up 2 bases, with 4 bases separating them. In DNA form, the CDR3 reads TGCAGCGTTGACCATAACACCGGGGAGCTGTTTTTT. Translation gives CSVDHNTGELFF.

The chain has TRBV2 and TRBJ2-5; D is perhaps TRBD2 (5 bases). From germline, CDR1 is SNHLY and CDR2 FYNNEI. The germline V and J ends were trimmed by 1 base and 5 bases, with 8 bases remaining between them. The CDR3 extends over 13 amino acids. Here the CDR3 DNA reads TGTGCCAGCAGTGAAGGGTCGGGGGAGACCCAGTACTTC. Translation: CASSEGSGETQYF.

The rearrangement links TRBV2 to TRBJ1-2; D not resolved. CDR1 and CDR2 (germline): SNHLY, FYNNEI. V lost 5 bases to trimming and J lost 5 bases, with 15 bases between them. This CDR3 has 14 residues. As DNA, the CDR3 is TGTGCCAGCAGTTTCGGTAAACAGAATTATGGCTACACCTTC. It encodes CASSFGKQNYGYTF.

The V and J genes are TRBV6-5 and TRBJ2-7; D ambiguous. The CDR3 runs 14 residues. With 5 bases removed from V and 0 bases from J, the gap between germline ends came to 11 bases. The germline CDR1 and CDR2 sequences are MNHEY and SVGAGI. The CDR3 DNA reads as TGTGCCAGCAGTCGACCCCACGGCTCCTACGAGCAGTACTTC. Residues: CASSRPHGSYEQYF.

The chain recombines TRBV27 with TRBJ2-7, with 7 bases matching TRBD1. Losses at the gene ends were 4 bases for V and 3 bases for J; bases not matched to a gene: 12. Germline V CDR1 and CDR2: MNHEY, SMNVEV (reference sequence). The CDR3 covers 16 residues. CDR3 sequence (DNA): TGTGCCAGCAGTTCTAAAATGACAGGGCGAAACTACGAGCAGTACTTC. Protein: CASSSKMTGRNYEQYF.

The rearrangement links TRBV27 to TRBJ1-2, with D tentatively TRBD1 (5 bases). Trimming left V 4 bases short and J 4 bases short, with 16 bases between. Germline loops: CDR1 MNHEY, CDR2 SMNVEV (reference sequence). The CDR3 runs 15 residues. The DNA of the CDR3 is TGTGCCAGCAGTTCGGAACAGGCTGGGCTCTATGGCTACACCTTC. It codes for CASSSEQAGLYGYTF.

The chain employs TRBV5-1 and TRBJ1-1; tentatively, D is TRBD1 (5 bases). Trimming left V 2 bases short and J 4 bases short, with 15 bases between. Germline V gives CDR1 SGHRS, CDR2 YFSETQ. The CDR3 has 15 amino acids. The chain's CDR3 is CASSFTGQGGTEAFF. The DNA of the CDR3 is TGCGCCAGCAGCTTTACCGGCCAGGGTGGCACTGAAGCTTTCTTT.

The chain couples TRBV27 to TRBJ2-5; possibly TRBD1 for D (6 bases). Germline lookup yields CDR1 MNHEY and CDR2 SMNVEV (reference sequence). CDR3 length: 14 amino acids. V lost 1 base and J lost 4, with 10 bases in between. CDR3 coding DNA: TGTGCCAGCAGTTTATTCCAGGGGAGAGAGACCCAGTACTTC. This encodes CASSLFQGRETQYF.

This clone was counted a few times. V gene TRBV7-9 combines with J gene TRBJ2-4; D might be TRBD2 (5 bases). Germline V lookup: CDR1 SEHNR, CDR2 FQNEAQ (reference sequence). With 5 bases removed from V and 5 bases from J, the gap between germline ends came to 13 bases. The CDR3 runs to 14 residues. The CDR3, as DNA: TGTGCCAGCAGCCCGACCCTGAGGGAAAACATTCAGTACTTC. Translated: CASSPTLRENIQYF.

This chain joins TRBV5-1 and TRBJ2-1, with 13 positions matching TRBD2. Germline CDR1 reads SGHRS; CDR2 reads YFSETQ. Trimming at V came to 1 base and at J to 8 bases, leaving 3 bases not matched to a gene. The CDR3 is 15 amino acids. The CDR3 nucleotides read TGCGCCAGCAGCTTGACTAGCGGGGGGGCCCATGAGCAGTTCTTC. Translation: CASSLTSGGAHEQFF.

This chain joins TRBV7-9 and TRBJ2-5; D gene ambiguous. CDR1 and CDR2 from the germline V gene are SEHNR and FQNEAQ (reference sequence). The V gene lost 3 bases and the J gene lost 5 bases, with 4 bases spanning the gap. The CDR3 runs 11 residues. The CDR3 loop is CASSFWETQYF. Written as DNA, the CDR3 is TGTGCCAGCAGCTTTTGGGAGACCCAGTACTTC.

This chain joins TRBV5-4 and TRBJ2-3; D might be TRBD1 or TRBD2, each matching 7 bases. Trimming removed 4 bases from V and 5 bases from J, with 20 bases in between. The CDR3 runs to 16 residues. Looked up from germline, CDR1 is SGHNT and CDR2 is YYREEE (reference sequence). CDR3 nucleotide sequence: TGTGCCAGCAGCCAGGGGGGGACAATAGGCAGAGATACGCAGTATTTT. Protein sequence: CASSQGGTIGRDTQYF.

The chain carries TRBV28 and TRBJ1-4, with D maybe TRBD1 (6 bases). V gave up 5 bases and J gave up 8 bases, with 15 bases separating them. The CDR3 runs 14 residues. The germline V gene encodes CDR1 MDHEN and CDR2 SYDVKM. The CDR3 DNA reads as TGTGCCAGCAGTGCTGGACAGTCAAGCGAAAAACTGTTTTTT. It yields the protein CASSAGQSSEKLFF.

The chain is built from TRBV7-9 and TRBJ2-7; TRBD1 might be the D (6 bases). The germline gives CDR1 SEHNR, CDR2 FQNEAQ (reference sequence). V was trimmed by 5 bases and J by 4 bases, leaving 15 bases between them. This CDR3 has 14 residues. This chain's CDR3 is CASSVGTQGYEQYF. The CDR3 coding sequence is TGTGCCAGCAGCGTAGGAACCCAGGGGTACGAGCAGTACTTC.

The chain couples TRBV5-4 to TRBJ1-4; no clear D. CDR3 length: 16 residues. V lost 0 bases to trimming and J lost 6 bases, with 15 bases between them. Germline V gene lookup returns CDR1 SGHNT and CDR2 YYREEE (reference sequence). CDR3 coding DNA: TGTGCCAGCAGCTTGGCCCCGGCACTAGGAGATGAAAAACTGTTTTTT. Amino acids: CASSLAPALGDEKLFF.

The chain carries TRBV4-3 and TRBJ2-2; perhaps TRBD2 as D (6 bases). The CDR3 totals 17 residues. Germline CDR1 reads LGHNA; CDR2 reads YSLEER. Trimming left V 0 bases short and J 5 bases short, with 16 bases between. This chain's CDR3 is CASSQEWRVVGTGELFF. As DNA, the CDR3 is TGCGCCAGCAGCCAAGAATGGAGGGTTGTGGGGACCGGGGAGCTGTTTTTT.

This chain uses TRBV4-3 with TRBJ2-1; D is perhaps TRBD1 (5 bases). This CDR3 comprises 15 residues. Per germline, CDR1 LGHNA and CDR2 YSLEER. Trimming pared 4 bases from V and 4 bases from J, leaving 14 bases between. This chain's CDR3 is CASSREYRGYNEQFF. The CDR3 coding sequence is TGCGCCAGCAGCCGCGAGTATAGGGGTTACAATGAGCAGTTCTTC.